The 24 T cell receptor beta chains below all came from one sample that was sequenced in a study of T-cell memory formation after mild COVID-19 (dated by TCRdb to 2020 to 2022). Libraries were built with 5' RACE. The run used an Illumina NovaSeq 6000. Through fastp at Q25 and MiXCR, TCRdb rebuilt clones from the public reads, retaining in-frame beta chains. CDR3 protein sequences are deduplicated, and each keeps its most common genes and DNA. This sample lists 400,000 to 500,000 distinct CDR3 sequences; 20% were detected once. The ten largest account for about 8.8% of the sample. The sequencing sample was made of PBMCs or a T cell subset sorted from them (not recorded which). These receptors all stem from an adult woman who had mild COVID-19 (a few samples of this study predate the infection). The sample titles of this study are shuffled in the database, so cell type and time point are left out; the donor was told from shared clones.

V and J are TRBV6-5 and TRBJ1-3, with 11 bases lining up with TRBD1. Losses at the gene ends were 3 bases for V and 2 bases for J; bases not matched to a gene: 6. Germline V gene lookup returns CDR1 MNHEY and CDR2 SVGAGI. The CDR3 is 17 residues long. The CDR3 spells CASSYWDRGNPGNTIYF. The CDR3 DNA sequence: TGTGCCAGCAGTTATTGGGACAGGGGGAACCCTGGAAACACCATATATTTT.

This chain links TRBV15 with TRBJ2-6; D ambiguous. CDR1 LNHNV and CDR2 YYDKDF come from the germline V gene (reference sequence). The CDR3 spans 14 residues. Trimming removed 5 bases at V and 1 base at J, with 6 bases between. In nucleotides, the CDR3 is TGTGCCACCAGCTCACATTCTGGGGCCAACGTCCTGACTTTC. Protein sequence: CATSSHSGANVLTF.

This clonotype was detected only a few times. The chain carries TRBV4-2 and TRBJ2-2, with a possible D match to TRBD2 (6 bases). Trimming took off 2 bases at V and 1 base at J, with 17 bases between the two ends. The CDR3 is made up of 18 amino acids. Germline lookup yields CDR1 LGHNA and CDR2 YNFKEQ. The CDR3 coding sequence is TGTGCCAGCAGCCAACCACTTAAGGGTAGCGGGAACACCGGGGAGCTGTTTTTT. This translates into CASSQPLKGSGNTGELFF.

This clonotype was counted only a few times. The chain links TRBV15 to TRBJ1-5; 9 nucleotides agree with TRBD1. This CDR3 region has 15 residues. Germline trimming cut 2 bases from V and 11 bases from J; bases unmatched to any gene: 10. Germline V lookup: CDR1 LNHNV, CDR2 YYDKDF (reference sequence). CDR3 region: CATSRSGQGAPAQHF. The CDR3, as DNA: TGTGCCACCAGCAGATCGGGACAGGGAGCCCCAGCCCAGCATTTT. Full variable domain (missing parts from reference TRBV15 and TRBJ1-5): DAMVIQNPRYQVTQFGKPVTLSCSQTLNHNVMYWYQQKSSQAPKLLFHYYDKDFNNEADTPDNFQSRRPNTSFCFLDIRSPGLGDTAMYLCATSRSGQGAPAQHFGDGTRLSIL.

This chain connects TRBV5-1 to TRBJ2-1; a weak D match, TRBD1 (6 bases). This CDR3 has 15 amino acids. With 0 bases removed from V and 4 bases from J, the gap between germline ends came to 11 bases. Looked up from germline, CDR1 is SGHRS and CDR2 is YFSETQ. The CDR3 reads CASSLGTDSYNEQFF. In nucleotides, the CDR3 is TGCGCCAGCAGCTTGGGGACAGACTCATACAATGAGCAGTTCTTC. Full variable domain (outside the CDR3, taken from reference TRBV5-1 and TRBJ2-1): KAGVTQTPRYLIKTRGQQVTLSCSPISGHRSVSWYQQTPGQGLQFLFEYFSETQRNKGNFPGRFSGRQFSNSRSEMNVSTLELGDSALYLCASSLGTDSYNEQFFGPGTRLTVL.

V and J are TRBV5-1 and TRBJ2-1; the match to TRBD1 covers 9 bases. The V gene's germline CDR1 is SGHRS and CDR2 YFSETQ. CDR3 length: 15 residues. V lost 2 bases and J lost 7; bases outside the gene matches: 7. The CDR3 region is CASSFLTGQGNEQFF. In nucleotides, the CDR3 is TGCGCCAGCAGCTTCCTAACGGGACAGGGAAATGAGCAGTTCTTC.

The rearrangement uses TRBV20-1 and TRBJ2-2; tentatively, D is TRBD1 (5 bases). This CDR3 region has 15 residues. Germline V lookup: CDR1 DFQATT, CDR2 SNEGSKA (reference sequence). V was clipped by 3 bases and J by 5 bases, with 16 bases between them. The CDR3 DNA follows: TGCAGTGCTAGGAAGGGGTCGCGGCAGACCGGGGAGCTGTTTTTT. Protein product: CSARKGSRQTGELFF.

This clonotype was counted between two and nine times. This chain joins TRBV6-6 and TRBJ2-1, with 10 bases identical to TRBD2. This CDR3 spans 16 amino acids. V shed 2 bases and J 8 bases; nucleotides not matched to a gene: 9. Germline V gene lookup returns CDR1 MNHNY and CDR2 SVGAGI (reference sequence). The CDR3 bases are TGTGCCAGCAGTTACGCTAGCGGGAGATGGGTTGATGAGCAGTTCTTC. Translating it yields CASSYASGRWVDEQFF.

The genes are TRBV5-1 and TRBJ1-4, with D tentatively TRBD1 (5 bases). The V gene lost 4 bases and the J gene lost 0 bases, with 10 bases spanning the gap. CDR1 and CDR2 (germline): SGHRS, YFSETQ. CDR3 size: 15 residues. For the CDR3, the DNA is TGCGCCAGCAGCCCACTGACAGCAACTAATGAAAAACTGTTTTTT. Amino acids: CASSPLTATNEKLFF.

A word on this clonotype: Compared with germline, one end of the junction differs, possibly owing to a read error. The chain is built from TRBV10-3 and TRBJ2-1, with 7 nucleotides matching TRBD2. Per germline, CDR1 ENHRY and CDR2 SYGVKD. This CDR3 is 13 amino acids long. CDR3 sequence reads: CSISPGLNNEQFF. CDR3 in DNA: TGTTCCATCAGCCCGGGACTAAACAATGAGCAGTTCTTC.

The chain joins TRBV25-1 to TRBJ1-1; tentatively, D is TRBD1 (5 bases). The CDR3 runs to 15 residues. Germline V gene sequence: CDR1 MGHDK, CDR2 SYGVNS. The ends were cut back, 1 base at V and 11 bases at J, with 20 bases in the middle. CDR3 in amino acids: CASSEWGGEQREAFF. The DNA for the CDR3 is TGTGCCAGCAGTGAATGGGGAGGGGAACAGCGTGAGGCTTTCTTT. The full variable domain, rest sourced from reference TRBV25-1 and TRBJ1-1, is EADIYQTPRYLVIGTGKKITLECSQTMGHDKMYWYQQDPGMELHLIHYSYGVNSTEKGDLSSESTVSRIRTEHFPLTLESARPSHTSQYLCASSEWGGEQREAFFGQGTRLTVV.

This clonotype showed up many times. This sequence joins TRBV12-3 or TRBV12-4 and TRBJ2-7, with 9 bases fitting TRBD2. The CDR3 is 11 residues long. CDR3 bases: TGTGCTAGCGGGAGTAATTACGAGCAGTACTTC. Its protein product is CASGSNYEQYF.

This clonotype was seen more than once but under ten times. The DNA for the CDR3 is TGCAGCGCCGAAAGCCGGGAGGCCTACAATGAGCAGTTCTTC. Translating it yields CSAESREAYNEQFF. This chain joins TRBV29-1 and TRBJ2-1; 7 bases are a match to TRBD2. The junction had 8 bases not matched to a gene; V was cut back by 7 bases and J by 2 bases. The CDR3 is 14 amino acids. Germline V gives CDR1 SQVTM, CDR2 ANQGSEA.

V usage is TRBV24-1 and J usage is TRBJ2-3, with D perhaps being TRBD1 or TRBD2 (5 bases each). CDR1 and CDR2 (germline): KGHDR, SFDVKD. Between the trimmed V and J ends, which lost 4 bases and 6 bases, there was a span of 19 bases. This CDR3 region has 16 residues. CDR3 in DNA: TGTGCCACCAGTGACATCAACGAGGACTCAGGGGATACGCAGTATTTT. Its translation: CATSDINEDSGDTQYF.

This sequence joins TRBV7-6 and TRBJ1-2, with D possibly being TRBD1 (6 bases). CDR1 and CDR2 (germline): SGHVS, FNYEAQ. V was trimmed by 4 bases and J by 6 bases, leaving 12 bases between them. There are 13 residues in the CDR3. CDR3 nucleotides: TGTGCCAGCAGCTCCGGGACATACCATGGCTACACCTTC. It codes for CASSSGTYHGYTF.

The rearrangement uses TRBV10-3 and TRBJ2-7; 8 bases align to TRBD1. V gave up 0 bases and J gave up 0 bases; unmatched junction bases: 7. Per germline, CDR1 ENHRY and CDR2 SYGVKD. The CDR3 spans 17 residues. The CDR3 protein is CAISESGTGGYSYEQYF. Written as DNA, the CDR3 is TGTGCCATCAGTGAGTCTGGTACAGGGGGATACTCCTACGAGCAGTACTTC.

The chain employs TRBV4-3 and TRBJ1-6; TRBD1 might be the D (5 bases). This CDR3 contains 16 residues. CDR1 and CDR2 (germline): LGHNA, YSLEER. V was pared by 0 bases and J by 9 bases, with 15 bases between. The CDR3 is CASSQDAAGTGSPLHF. The CDR3 coding sequence is TGCGCCAGCAGCCAAGATGCGGCAGGGACGGGTTCACCCCTCCACTTT.

The rearrangement uses TRBV10-3 and TRBJ2-1, with 9 bases identical to TRBD2. V trimming: 0 bases; J trimming: 5 bases; junction bases outside the gene matches: 8. Germline V gives CDR1 ENHRY, CDR2 SYGVKD. The CDR3 covers 17 residues. The CDR3 loop reads CAISESISGLANNEQFF. DNA for the CDR3: TGTGCCATCAGTGAGTCGATTAGCGGACTAGCGAACAATGAGCAGTTCTTC.

The genes are TRBV6-1 and TRBJ1-5; D is unresolved. V was clipped by 6 bases and J by 8 bases, with 11 bases between them. Germline V gene sequence: CDR1 MNHNS, CDR2 SASEGT. The CDR3 length is 12 residues. CDR3 in amino acids: CASSRLPEPQHF. The CDR3 DNA is TGTGCCAGCAGCCGCCTGCCGGAGCCCCAGCATTTT.

The V and J genes are TRBV7-8 and TRBJ2-7, with 9 bases aligning to TRBD2. The ends lost 5 bases at V and 7 bases at J; junction bases unmatched: 15. The V gene's germline CDR1 is SGHVS and CDR2 FQNEAQ. The CDR3 covers 16 residues. The chain's CDR3 is CASSALRAGGPHEQYF. The CDR3 region has the DNA TGTGCCAGCAGCGCCCTCCGTGCGGGAGGGCCTCATGAGCAGTACTTC.

This clonotype has more than one count but fewer than ten. The gene calls are TRBV5-1 and TRBJ2-5; D remains unclear. The germline gives CDR1 SGHRS, CDR2 YFSETQ. The CDR3 extends over 13 amino acids. The ends were cut back, 2 bases at V and 4 bases at J, with 9 bases in the middle. The DNA for the CDR3 is TGCGCCAGCAGCTTCGGCCAACCAGAGACCCAGTACTTC. Amino acids: CASSFGQPETQYF.

V gene TRBV9 combines with J gene TRBJ1-2; D perhaps matches TRBD1 (6 bases). With 1 base removed from V and 6 bases from J, the gap between germline ends came to 25 bases. Per the germline V gene, CDR1 is SGDLS and CDR2 is YYNGEE. The CDR3 is made up of 18 amino acids. The CDR3 DNA reads TGTGCCAGCAGCGTATCTCCGACAGGCGGCGCGGTCGCTCATGGCTACACCTTC. This encodes CASSVSPTGGAVAHGYTF.

This rearrangement joins TRBV19 to TRBJ1-2, with TRBD1 identical over 7 bases. The CDR3 sequence is 12 residues long. Germline assignment: CDR1 LNHDA and CDR2 SQIVND (reference sequence). V was pared by 9 bases and J by 3 bases, with 4 bases of the junction left unmatched. CDR3 protein: CASGRGDYGYTF. The CDR3 coding sequence is TGTGCCAGCGGCAGGGGGGACTATGGCTACACCTTC.

The chain joins TRBV6-5 to TRBJ2-7, with D unclear. Germline loops: CDR1 MNHEY, CDR2 SVGAGI. The CDR3 is 12 amino acids. Trimming took off 2 bases at V and 3 bases at J, with 5 bases between the two ends. The CDR3 nucleotides are TGTGCCAGCAGTTACGATGGCTACGAGCAGTACTTC. Residues: CASSYDGYEQYF.